These 13 T cell receptor beta chains share one sample of origin, sequenced in a study of T cells in Graves' hyperthyroidism and ophthalmopathy. RNA transcripts were the template for amplifying TCR beta CDR3 regions. First-round RT-PCR of the TCR CDR3 relied on the HTBI primer set. One entry per CDR3 protein, called by TCRdb with MiXCR from the multiplex PCR reads. The top ten hold 7.5% to 8.5% of the sample, which has fewer than 750,000 distinct CDR3 sequences, just over 45% seen once. The sequencing sample was made of peripheral blood or thyroid tissue (not recorded which). The receptors here all came from a woman under 30 with Graves' hyperthyroidism.

This chain joins TRBV25-1 and TRBJ2-1; D might be TRBD1 (6 bases). The CDR3 has 17 residues. From germline, CDR1 is MGHDK and CDR2 SYGVNS. V gave up 1 base and J gave up 1 base, with 14 bases separating them. The CDR3 region is CASSELGAGVSYNEQFF. As DNA, the CDR3 is TGTGCCAGCAGTGAATTGGGGGCAGGGGTGTCCTACAATGAGCAGTTCTTC.

Comment on this clonotype: A junction boundary mismatches the germline segment, possibly from a read error. The rearrangement uses TRBV2 and TRBJ2-1; 8 bases are a match to TRBD2. CDR1 and CDR2 (germline): SNHLY, FYNNEI. The CDR3 length is 16 residues. As DNA, the CDR3 is TGTGCCAGCGATACTTTAGCGGGAAGCTCCTACAATGAGCAGCTCTTC. This encodes CASDTLAGSSYNEQLF.

V and J are TRBV7-9 and TRBJ2-5; D may match TRBD1 or TRBD2 (6 bases each). This CDR3 spans 15 amino acids. Germline values: CDR1 SEHNR, CDR2 FQNEAQ (reference sequence). The V end lost 3 bases, the J end lost 4 bases, and 15 bases lay between the germline ends. The CDR3 DNA reads as TGTGCCAGCAGCTTGGTAGGGGGGATTGGAGAGACCCAGTACTTC. Protein: CASSLVGGIGETQYF.

This clonotype came up many times. The chain joins TRBV11-2 to TRBJ1-2; a weak D match, TRBD1 (5 bases). CDR3 length: 13 residues. V was clipped by 1 base and J by 8 bases, with 11 bases between them. The germline V gene has CDR1 SGHAT and CDR2 FQNNGV. The DNA for the CDR3 is TGTGCCAGCAGCTTAGCAGGGATTGACGGCTACACCTTC. Its translation is CASSLAGIDGYTF. Full variable domain (rest looked up from reference TRBV11-2 and TRBJ1-2): EAGVAQSPRYKIIEKRQSVAFWCNPISGHATLYWYQQILGQGPKLLIQFQNNGVVDDSQLPKDRFSAERLKGVDSTLKIQPAKLEDSAVYLCASSLAGIDGYTFGSGTRLTVV.

Of note for this clonotype: Germline and junction disagree at one end, which may indicate a read error. J is TRBJ2-7 and V is TRBV7-7; D is tentatively TRBD1 or TRBD2 (5 bases each). The CDR3 covers 13 residues. Germline V gene sequence: CDR1 SSHAT, CDR2 FNYEAQ (reference sequence). CDR3 nucleotide sequence: TGTGCTAGCATCCCGTTGGGGGACTACGAGCAGTACTTC. Its translation: CASIPLGDYEQYF. The variable domain in full, completed from reference TRBV7-7 and TRBJ2-7, reads GAGVSQSPRYKVTKRGQDVTLRCDPISSHATLYWYQQALGQGPEFLTYFNYEAQPDKSGLPSDRFSAERPEGSISTLTIQRTEQRDSAMYRCASIPLGDYEQYFGPGTRLTVT.

This clonotype was recorded many times. The chain uses TRBV5-1 and TRBJ1-5; TRBD1 matches at 7 bases. Germline V gene sequence: CDR1 SGHRS, CDR2 YFSETQ. V lost 0 bases and J lost 7; bases outside the gene matches: 7. CDR3 length: 15 amino acids. CDR3 in amino acids: CASSLAAGGYQPQHF. DNA for the CDR3: TGCGCCAGCAGCTTGGCGGCAGGGGGGTACCAGCCCCAGCATTTT.

This clonotype was seen a handful of times. The CDR3 DNA follows: TGTGCCAGCAGCCTTTACAGGGGAGGGAACACTGAAGCTTTCTTT. As protein: CASSLYRGGNTEAFF. V is TRBV3-1 and J is TRBJ1-1; TRBD1 aligns across 7 bases. The CDR3 runs to 15 residues. The V gene end was trimmed by 4 bases and the J gene end by 1 base; junction bases not matched to a gene: 6. Per the germline V gene, CDR1 is LGHDT and CDR2 is YNNKEL (reference sequence).

This clonotype was counted ten times or more. This chain connects TRBV2 to TRBJ1-5; possibly TRBD1 for D (5 bases). CDR3 size: 16 residues. From germline, CDR1 is SNHLY and CDR2 FYNNEI. Between the trimmed V and J ends, which lost 1 base and 6 bases, there was a span of 16 bases. In DNA form, the CDR3 reads TGTGCCAGCAGTGAAGGGGGCGGGGGTGGAAGTCAGCCCCAGCATTTT. Amino acid sequence: CASSEGGGGGSQPQHF. Full variable domain (rest looked up from reference TRBV2 and TRBJ1-5): EPEVTQTPSHQVTQMGQEVILRCVPISNHLYFYWYRQILGQKVEFLVSFYNNEISEKSEIFDDQFSVERPDGSNFTLKIRSTKLEDSAMYFCASSEGGGGGSQPQHFGDGTRLSIL.

J is TRBJ2-7 and V is TRBV14, with a possible D match to TRBD2 (6 bases). CDR3 length: 15 residues. The ends were cut back, 4 bases at V and 0 bases at J, with 13 bases in the middle. CDR1 is SGHDN, CDR2 FVKESK, per germline. The CDR3 here is CASSRNGGVSYEQYF. CDR3 coding DNA: TGTGCCAGCAGCCGTAATGGCGGGGTCTCCTACGAGCAGTACTTC.

The chain is built from TRBV25-1 and TRBJ2-7, with TRBD2 matching over 15 bases. The CDR3 length is 15 residues. In germline, CDR1 is MGHDK, CDR2 SYGVNS. J gave up 5 bases and V 9 bases, and 8 bases lay outside the gene matches. CDR3 in amino acids: CASGGLAGGFNEQYF. CDR3 coding DNA: TGTGCCAGTGGGGGACTAGCGGGAGGTTTCAACGAGCAGTACTTC.

CDR3 protein: CATSEQTAGSWGEQYF. The CDR3 DNA reads TGTGCCACCAGTGAGCAAACCGCCGGGAGCTGGGGTGAGCAGTATTTT. The chain is built from TRBV24-1 and TRBJ2-3; D might be TRBD2 (6 bases). Germline V gives CDR1 KGHDR, CDR2 SFDVKD. V was trimmed by 4 bases and J by 11 bases, leaving 24 bases between them. The CDR3 length is 16 residues.

Points on this clonotype: Given a much more abundant clone one base away, this may be a read error. This chain links TRBV9 with TRBJ2-7; D unresolved. V was trimmed by 0 bases and J by 2 bases, leaving 12 bases between them. Germline V CDR1 and CDR2: SGDLS, YYNGEE. The length of the CDR3 is 15 residues. The CDR3 loop reads CASSVDGTGPYEQYF. The CDR3 DNA reads as TGTGCCAGCAGCGTAGATGGTACGGGCCCCTACGAGCAGTACTTC.

This clonotype occurred a few times. This chain connects TRBV7-9 to TRBJ2-2; D unresolved. The CDR3 has 13 amino acids. V was trimmed by 2 bases and J by 4 bases, leaving 5 bases between them. Germline V gene lookup returns CDR1 SEHNR and CDR2 FQNEAQ (reference sequence). CDR3 sequence: CASSLQSTGELFF. DNA of the CDR3: TGTGCCAGCAGCTTACAGAGCACCGGGGAGCTGTTTTTT. The whole variable domain, filled in from reference TRBV7-9 and TRBJ2-2, reads DTGVSQNPRHKITKRGQNVTFRCDPISEHNRLYWYRQTLGQGPEFLTYFQNEAQLEKSRLLSDRFSAERPKGSFSTLEIQRTEQGDSAMYLCASSLQSTGELFFGEGSRLTVL.